The 18 T cell receptor beta chains in this list originate from one sample, sequenced in a study of shared clonotypes between healthy human individuals. Repertoires were generated with immunoSEQ multiplex PCR, while TCRdb's copy carries only in-frame clones and drops some. The sample comprises 950,000 to 1,300,000 clones, 70% to 80% of which are singletons, and roughly 1.5% rests with the top ten. What was sequenced was memory CD4+ T cells sorted from blood. Subset defined: CD45RA-negative fraction. The source is a man younger than 35 in good health.

This clone is a singleton in its sample. The same CDR3 arises from other DNA sequences in this sample as well. This sequence joins TRBV6-1 and TRBJ1-5; D remains unclear. The CDR3 sequence is 14 residues long. The V gene's germline CDR1 is MNHNS and CDR2 SASEGT. V shed 2 bases and J shed 2 bases, with 7 bases lying between them. The CDR3 DNA sequence: TGTGCCAGCAGTGAATCTGGGGGCAATCAGCCCCAGCATTTT. Translating it yields CASSESGGNQPQHF.

This clone was recorded a few times. This chain connects TRBV15 to TRBJ1-1; D unclear. Trimming shortened V by 0 bases and J by 7 bases, and 9 bases separated the two germline ends. The CDR3 spans 13 residues. The germline gives CDR1 LNHNV, CDR2 YYDKDF (reference sequence). The CDR3 DNA sequence: TGTGCCACCAGCAGAGATCTACTGGGTGAAGCTTTCTTT. Translated, it gives CATSRDLLGEAFF. The complete variable domain, with remaining parts taken from reference TRBV15 and TRBJ1-1, reads DAMVIQNPRYQVTQFGKPVTLSCSQTLNHNVMYWYQQKSSQAPKLLFHYYDKDFNNEADTPDNFQSRRPNTSFCFLDIRSPGLGDTAMYLCATSRDLLGEAFFGQGTRLTVV.

The chain combines TRBV5-1 with TRBJ2-3, with TRBD2 identical over 13 bases. The germline V gene encodes CDR1 SGHRS and CDR2 YFSETQ. CDR3 length equals 16 residues. The V segment lost 4 bases and the J segment 4 bases; nucleotides outside the gene matches: 6. The DNA for the CDR3 is TGCGCCAGCAGCATGGGGACTAGCGGGGTCTCAGATACGCAGTATTTT. This gives the protein CASSMGTSGVSDTQYF.

This clone has only one observation. The chain recombines TRBV27 with TRBJ1-1; D is unresolved. Germline lookup yields CDR1 MNHEY and CDR2 SMNVEV (reference sequence). This CDR3 is built from 13 residues. The V end was cut by 9 bases, the J end by 2 bases, with 13 bases between. This CDR3 is CASLNTVNTEAFF. The CDR3 DNA sequence: TGTGCCAGTCTAAACACGGTTAACACTGAAGCTTTCTTT.

V usage is TRBV7-3 and J usage is TRBJ2-1; 7 bases are a match to TRBD1. This CDR3 contains 16 residues. The germline gives CDR1 SGHTA, CDR2 FQGTGA. V trimming: 2 bases; J trimming: 0 bases; junction bases outside the gene matches: 4. As DNA, the CDR3 is TGTGCCAGCAGCTTACAACAGGGGAGCTCCTACAATGAGCAGTTCTTC. This codes for CASSLQQGSSYNEQFF.

This chain connects TRBV11-3 to TRBJ2-2; 7 nucleotides match TRBD1. V gave up 0 bases and J gave up 5 bases; unmatched junction bases: 3. The CDR3 consists of 15 residues. Germline CDR1 reads SGHNT; CDR2 reads YENEEA. As DNA, the CDR3 is TGTGCCAGCAGCTTAGACTCCAGGGGGACCGGGGAGCTGTTTTTT. It is translated as CASSLDSRGTGELFF.

This rearrangement joins TRBV7-6 to TRBJ2-5; tentatively, D is TRBD2 (6 bases). V was cut by 1 base and J by 2 bases, with 8 bases left in between. The length of the CDR3 is 14 residues. The germline V gene encodes CDR1 SGHVS and CDR2 FNYEAQ. The CDR3 sequence is CASSLGTTQETQYF. CDR3 nucleotides: TGTGCCAGCAGCTTAGGGACTACACAAGAGACCCAGTACTTC.

This clone was observed a handful of times. The chain recombines TRBV7-9 with TRBJ1-2, with a weak D call TRBD1 (6 bases). Trimming shortened V by 5 bases and J by 4 bases, and 11 bases separated the two germline ends. This CDR3 has 13 residues. Germline V gene sequence: CDR1 SEHNR, CDR2 FQNEAQ (reference sequence). This chain's CDR3 is CASSGTLSYGYTF. CDR3 bases: TGTGCCAGCAGCGGGACATTAAGCTATGGCTACACCTTC.

The chain is built from TRBV5-4 and TRBJ2-7; 10 bases match TRBD2. This CDR3 spans 14 amino acids. Trimming took 1 base from V and 7 from J; bases not matched to a gene: 5. Germline-derived CDR1 and CDR2 are SGHNT and YYREEE (reference sequence). The CDR3 here is CASSLLAGVEEQYF. In DNA form, the CDR3 reads TGTGCCAGCAGCTTGCTAGCGGGAGTTGAAGAGCAGTACTTC.

This clone was seen a few times. The chain joins TRBV7-9 to TRBJ2-7; 9 bases are shared with TRBD1. The junction had 3 bases not matched to a gene; V was cut back by 3 bases and J by 12 bases. The CDR3 is 11 residues long. CDR1 and CDR2 (germline): SEHNR, FQNEAQ (reference sequence). CDR3 bases: TGTGCCAGCAGCTTGGGACAGGGTTCGTACTTC. Its protein is CASSLGQGSYF.

The chain recombines TRBV6-1 with TRBJ2-1; 8 positions match TRBD2. The CDR3 covers 15 residues. J gave up 3 bases and V 4 bases, and 5 bases lay outside the gene matches. In germline, CDR1 is MNHNS, CDR2 SASEGT. CDR3 bases: TGTGCCAGCAGTGGGACCGGGACTAGCTACAATGAGCAGTTCTTC. It codes for CASSGTGTSYNEQFF.

A few counts support this clone. This specimen includes other DNA sequences encoding the same CDR3. The rearrangement uses TRBV29-1 and TRBJ1-1; TRBD1 aligns across 7 bases. CDR1 and CDR2 from the germline V gene are SQVTM and ANQGSEA. Losses at the gene ends were 6 bases for V and 0 bases for J; bases not matched to a gene: 4. The CDR3 totals 13 residues. CDR3 sequence (DNA): TGCAGCGTGGTGGGACAGATGAACACTGAAGCTTTCTTT. Amino acid sequence: CSVVGQMNTEAFF.

This chain uses TRBV6-5 with TRBJ2-7, with a tentative D call TRBD2 (5 bases). The CDR3 covers 14 residues. Germline assignment: CDR1 MNHEY and CDR2 SVGAGI. V was shortened by 0 bases and J by 2 bases, with 8 bases between the two germline ends. The DNA of the CDR3 is TGTGCCAGCAGTTACTCGACTAAACCCTACGAGCAGTACTTC. Translation: CASSYSTKPYEQYF.

The chain has TRBV10-3 and TRBJ2-7; perhaps TRBD2 as D (5 bases). CDR3 length: 15 amino acids. Germline V CDR1 and CDR2: ENHRY, SYGVKD. V lost 0 bases, J lost 2 bases, and 11 bases lay in between. The CDR3 spells CAISESRGNTYEQYF. Written as DNA, the CDR3 is TGTGCCATCAGTGAGTCCCGGGGTAATACCTACGAGCAGTACTTC.

The J gene is TRBJ1-5, the V gene TRBV19, with D tentatively TRBD1 (6 bases). The CDR3 runs to 15 residues. Trimming removed 4 bases at V and 0 bases at J, with 10 bases between. Germline V gene sequence: CDR1 LNHDA, CDR2 SQIVND (reference sequence). CDR3 amino acids: CASSRGGYSNQPQHF. CDR3 in DNA: TGTGCCAGTAGTAGAGGGGGATATAGCAATCAGCCCCAGCATTTT.

V is TRBV19 and J is TRBJ2-2, with 9 bases matching TRBD1. CDR3 length equals 15 residues. Trimming cost V 5 bases and J 1 base; bases outside gene matches: 2. In germline, CDR1 is LNHDA, CDR2 SQIVND (reference sequence). Here the CDR3 DNA reads TGTGCCAGTAGTCAGACAGGGGGGAACACCGGGGAGCTGTTTTTT. Translated: CASSQTGGNTGELFF.

V gene TRBV7-2 combines with J gene TRBJ1-4; D not certain. The V gene lost 2 bases and the J gene lost 0 bases, with 10 bases spanning the gap. The CDR3 runs 16 residues. Germline V gene sequence: CDR1 SGHTA, CDR2 FQGNSA. The CDR3 DNA sequence: TGTGCCAGCAGCTTATTTATGGCAGCAACTAATGAAAAACTGTTTTTT. It translates to CASSLFMAATNEKLFF. Based on the CDR3 plus reference TRBV7-2 and TRBJ1-4, the full variable domain is GAGVSQSPSNKVTEKGKDVELRCDPISGHTALYWYRQSLGQGLEFLIYFQGNSAPDKSGLPSDRFSAERTGGSVSTLTIQRTQQEDSAVYLCASSLFMAATNEKLFFGSGTQLSVL.

V usage is TRBV7-8 and J usage is TRBJ1-2; D might be TRBD1 (5 bases). The CDR3 totals 16 residues. V was trimmed by 1 base and J by 6 bases, leaving 18 bases between them. The germline gives CDR1 SGHVS, CDR2 FQNEAQ. The CDR3 DNA reads as TGTGCCAGCAGCTTAGGTCCCGGGACGTCAACCAATGGCTACACCTTC. The encoded protein is CASSLGPGTSTNGYTF.